This is a list of T cell receptor beta chains from one sample in a study of shared clonotypes between healthy human individuals. The protocol was immunoSEQ multiplex PCR, while the TCRdb copy is restricted to in-frame clones and leaves out a portion. The repertoire holds 2 million to 2.5 million clones, 90% to 97% seen once, with roughly 0.13% in the top ten. Sequenced sample: naive CD4+ T cells sorted from blood. These receptors were obtained from a man younger than 35 in good health. CDR3s include the opening cysteine and the closing phenylalanine or tryptophan. The order of the fields is CDR3 length, V gene, CDR3 protein.

>13|TRBV19
CASSILRGYEQYF
>14|TRBV27
CASSFPRTGDGYTF
>17|TRBV4-3
CASSQDYYLSGANVLTF
>12|TRBV29-1
CSVGAGGETQYF
>18|TRBV13
CASSLGLFRPLGPYEQYF
>12|TRBV10-3
CAISEPNTEAFF
>15|TRBV6-5
CASRPLGRAPYEQYF
>13|TRBV2
CASSADRDYGYTF
>14|TRBV6-6
CASSYDIYNSPLHF
>13|TRBV30
CAWSKQGGTEAFF
>15|TRBV7-9
CASSLGGVVNQPQHF
>17|TRBV10-2
CASSPLQRSSYNSPLHF
>14|TRBV14
CASSQDQRIVSYTF
>13|TRBV10-3
CAIKNQGNSPLHF
>15|TRBV9
CASSGEPGNLKTQYF
>16|TRBV12-5
CASGLATSGAIDEQFF
>17|TRBV9
CASSLGLAGGPGETQYF
>14|TRBV29-1
CSPREVGKGTEAFF
>14|TRBV19
CASSIGQHSYEQYF
>13|TRBV4-1
CASSQWVLETQYF
>13|TRBV7-8
CASVSGRANVLTF
>15|TRBV2
CASSAWDTHNSPLHF
>16|TRBV9
CASSVEQALRADTQYF
>14|TRBV2
CASSPARALTEAFF
>17|TRBV4-3
CASSQGTASGNTGELFF
>14|TRBV30
CAWSVGRQFSPLHF
>15|TRBV5-1
CASTQGAYGANVLTF
>16|TRBV21-1
CASLRDSFIHSYEQYF
>14|TRBV2
CASSEEGQGLKAFF
>14|TRBV10-3
CAISESGQPNEQFF
>15|TRBV7-2
CASSSQQGRNTEAFF
>16|TRBV19
CASSVTSGSSTDTQYF
>14|TRBV5-6
CASSTQDSTYEQYF
>14|TRBV30
CAWRIIGITGELFF
>13|TRBV14
CASSSAPTGGYTF
>14|TRBV7-3
CASSSGGPGTEAFF
>15|TRBV7-2
CASSFQGANNQPQHF
>17|TRBV9
CASSVEETGALNTEAFF
>15|TRBV7-9
CASRGQGGLNTEAFF
>17|TRBV4-1
CASSQDSGRGGNQPQHF
>14|TRBV2
CASSQKRNTGELFF
>12|TRBV30
CAWSGGDSPLHF
>15|TRBV7-2
CASSLEVVEGGGYTF
>15|TRBV15
CATSPQPGGQETQYF
>14|TRBV28
CASSRTAYQETQYF
>15|TRBV6-5
CASSYSDRGLPEAFF
>15|TRBV6-4
CASSDGREAYNEQFF
>14|TRBV9
CASSALDRDYGYTF
>13|TRBV7-9
CASKMTGNNEQFF
>13|TRBV9
CASSRSASYEQYF
>14|TRBV29-1
CSVEPGQGTDTQYF
>15|TRBV6-6
CASSGGTAYNSPLHF
>15|TRBV30
CAWSHIRNSGNTIYF
>16|TRBV5-4
CASSLATLRTANEQFF
>15|TRBV10-3
CAISLGTSVTMEQFF
>17|TRBV9
CASSALGGTSVNNEQFF
>18|TRBV5-4
CASSLSDRGPFSGNTIYF
>16|TRBV9
CASSGPRQTSYNEQFF
>12|TRBV10-3
CAIDSGTDTQYF